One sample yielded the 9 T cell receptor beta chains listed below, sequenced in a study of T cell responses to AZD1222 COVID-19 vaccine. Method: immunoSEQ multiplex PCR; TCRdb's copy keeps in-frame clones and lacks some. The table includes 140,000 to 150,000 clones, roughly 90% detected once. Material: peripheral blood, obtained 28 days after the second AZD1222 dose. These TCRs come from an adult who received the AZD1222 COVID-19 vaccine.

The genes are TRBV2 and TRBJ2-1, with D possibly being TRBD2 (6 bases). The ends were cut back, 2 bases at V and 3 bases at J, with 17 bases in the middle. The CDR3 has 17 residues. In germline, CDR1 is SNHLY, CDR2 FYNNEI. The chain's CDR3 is CASSEPPTRGFYNEQFF. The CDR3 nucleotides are TGTGCCAGCAGTGAACCCCCGACTAGAGGGTTCTACAATGAGCAGTTCTTC.

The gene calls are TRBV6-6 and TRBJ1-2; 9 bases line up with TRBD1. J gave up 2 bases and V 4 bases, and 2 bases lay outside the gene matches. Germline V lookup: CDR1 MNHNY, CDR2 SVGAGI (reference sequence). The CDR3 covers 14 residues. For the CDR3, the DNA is TGTGCCAGCAGTTGGGACAGGGAGAACTATGGCTACACCTTC. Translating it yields CASSWDRENYGYTF.

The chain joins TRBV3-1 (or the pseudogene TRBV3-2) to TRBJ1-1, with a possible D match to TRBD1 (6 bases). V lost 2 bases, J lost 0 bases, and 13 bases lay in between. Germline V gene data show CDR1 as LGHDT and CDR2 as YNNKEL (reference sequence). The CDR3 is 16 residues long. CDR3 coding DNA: TGTGCCAGCAGCCAATATTACGGGACACTGAACACTGAAGCTTTCTTT. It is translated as CASSQYYGTLNTEAFF.

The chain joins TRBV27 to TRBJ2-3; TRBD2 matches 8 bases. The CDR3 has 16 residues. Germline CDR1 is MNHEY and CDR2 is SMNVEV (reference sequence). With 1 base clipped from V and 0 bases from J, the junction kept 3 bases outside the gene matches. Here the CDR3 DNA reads TGTGCCAGCAGTTTATTCCGGACTAGCAGCACAGATACGCAGTATTTT. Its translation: CASSLFRTSSTDTQYF.

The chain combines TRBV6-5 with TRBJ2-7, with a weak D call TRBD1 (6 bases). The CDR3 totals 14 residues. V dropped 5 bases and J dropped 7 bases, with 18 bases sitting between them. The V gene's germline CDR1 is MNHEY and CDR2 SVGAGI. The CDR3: CASSTGTTQGEQYF. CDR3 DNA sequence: TGTGCCAGCAGTACCGGGACAACGCAAGGGGAGCAGTACTTC.

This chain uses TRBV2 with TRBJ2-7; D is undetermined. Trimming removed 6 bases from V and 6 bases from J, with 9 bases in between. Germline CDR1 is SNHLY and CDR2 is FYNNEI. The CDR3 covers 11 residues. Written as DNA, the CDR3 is TGTGCCAGCAGGGTCCGGATCGAGCAGTACTTC. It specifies CASRVRIEQYF.

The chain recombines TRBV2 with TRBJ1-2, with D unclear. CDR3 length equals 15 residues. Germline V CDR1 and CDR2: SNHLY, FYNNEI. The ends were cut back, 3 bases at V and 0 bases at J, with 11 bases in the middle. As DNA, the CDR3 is TGTGCCAGCAGTGACGATAGAGGCTCTAACTATGGCTACACCTTC. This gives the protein CASSDDRGSNYGYTF.

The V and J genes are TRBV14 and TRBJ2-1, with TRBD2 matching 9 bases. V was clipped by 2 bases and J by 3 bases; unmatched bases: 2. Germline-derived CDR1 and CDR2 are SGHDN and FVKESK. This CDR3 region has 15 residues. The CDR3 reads CASSQIAGVYNEQFF. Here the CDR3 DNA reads TGTGCCAGCAGCCAAATAGCGGGGGTCTACAATGAGCAGTTCTTC. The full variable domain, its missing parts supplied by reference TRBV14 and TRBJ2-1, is EAGVTQFPSHSVIEKGQTVTLRCDPISGHDNLYWYRRVMGKEIKFLLHFVKESKQDESGMPNNRFLAERTGGTYSTLKVQPAELEDSGVYFCASSQIAGVYNEQFFGPGTRLTVL.

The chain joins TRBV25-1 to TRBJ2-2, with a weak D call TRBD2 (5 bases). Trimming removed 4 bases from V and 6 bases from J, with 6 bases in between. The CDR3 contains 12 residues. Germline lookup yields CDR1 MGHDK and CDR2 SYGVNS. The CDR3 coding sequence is TGTGCCAGCAGTGGGCGGGCCGGGGAGCTGTTTTTT. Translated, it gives CASSGRAGELFF.